This T cell receptor (beta chain) originates from a study of blood T cell repertoires in COVID-19. Across the study: Recovered Cohort 3 donors showed two negative PCRs, clearance, or symptom resolution.

The germline CDR1 and CDR2 sequences are MGHDK and SYGVNS. The CDR3 length is 15 residues. Trimming removed 3 bases at V and 5 bases at J, with 15 bases between. In the original analysis: Reference gene primers were amplified, and this amplification served to estimate nucleated cell counts. Generated by immunoSEQ multiplex PCR, the TCRdb table keeps only in-frame clones and is missing some. V and J calls and clone size are as listed in that table; D and trimming were resolved from the DNA. The sample gives 350,000 to 450,000 clones, around 87% of which show up once; around 1.9% is in the top ten. This clone came up once. Participant age was roughly 18 to 100 years, and participants resided in fewer than 30 US areas. Each participant's cohort was designated according to participant-reported clinical history.

Input material: PBMCs or T cells enriched from blood (not recorded which). V usage is TRBV25-1 and J usage is TRBJ2-3, with a tentative D call TRBD2 (7 bases). This receptor was taken from a middle-aged man in a cohort exposed to, infected with or recovered from COVID-19 (not recorded which). The CDR3 loop reads CASSDSRRGGDTQYF. The CDR3 nucleotides are TGTGCCAGCAGTGATTCCAGGAGGGGGGGAGATACGCAGTATTTT.